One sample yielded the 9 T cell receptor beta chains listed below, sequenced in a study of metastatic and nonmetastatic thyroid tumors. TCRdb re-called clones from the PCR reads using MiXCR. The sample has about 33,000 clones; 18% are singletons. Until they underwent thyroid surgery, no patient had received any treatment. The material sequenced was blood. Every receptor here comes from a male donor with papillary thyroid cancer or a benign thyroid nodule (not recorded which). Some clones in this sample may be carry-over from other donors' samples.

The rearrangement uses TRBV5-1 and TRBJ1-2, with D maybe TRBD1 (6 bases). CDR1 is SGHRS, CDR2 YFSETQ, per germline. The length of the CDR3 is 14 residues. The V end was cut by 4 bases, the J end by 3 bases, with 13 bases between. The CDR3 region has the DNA TGCGCCAGCAGCGCCCAGGGGCGCGACTATGGCTACACCTTC. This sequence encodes CASSAQGRDYGYTF.

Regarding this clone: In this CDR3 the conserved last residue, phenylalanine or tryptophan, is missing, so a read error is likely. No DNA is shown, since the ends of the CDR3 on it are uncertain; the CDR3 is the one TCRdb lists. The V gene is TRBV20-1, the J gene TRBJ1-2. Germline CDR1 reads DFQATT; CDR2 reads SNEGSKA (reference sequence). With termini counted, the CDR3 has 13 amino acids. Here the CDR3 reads CSAKELAVRVTTS.

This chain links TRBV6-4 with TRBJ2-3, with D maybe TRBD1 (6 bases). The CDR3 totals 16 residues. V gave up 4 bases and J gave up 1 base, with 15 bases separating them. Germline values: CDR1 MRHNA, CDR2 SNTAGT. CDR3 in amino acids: CASSALRQDCTDTQYF. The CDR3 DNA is TGTGCCAGCAGTGCACTTCGACAGGATTGCACAGATACGCAGTATTTT.

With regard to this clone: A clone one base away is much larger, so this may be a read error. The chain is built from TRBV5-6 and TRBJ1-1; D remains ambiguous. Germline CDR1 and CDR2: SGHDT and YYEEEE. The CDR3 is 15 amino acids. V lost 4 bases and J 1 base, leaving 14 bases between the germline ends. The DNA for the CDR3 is TGTGCCAGCAGCCCCTGGGGATGGGCGAACACTGAAGCTTTCTTT. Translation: CASSPWGWANTEAFF.

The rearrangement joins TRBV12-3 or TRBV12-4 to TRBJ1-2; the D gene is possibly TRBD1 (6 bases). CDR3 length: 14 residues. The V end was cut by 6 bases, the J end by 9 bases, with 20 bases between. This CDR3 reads CASRRGGGSPRYTF. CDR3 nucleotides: TGTGCCAGCAGAAGGGGGGGAGGGAGTCCTCGCTACACCTTC.

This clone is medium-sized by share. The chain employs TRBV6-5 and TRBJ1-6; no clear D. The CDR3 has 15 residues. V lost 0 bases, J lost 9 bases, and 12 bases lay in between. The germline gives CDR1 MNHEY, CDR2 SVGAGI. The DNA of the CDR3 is TGTGCCAGCAGTTACTCGATTGTTCGGAGTTCACCCCTCCACTTT. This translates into CASSYSIVRSSPLHF.

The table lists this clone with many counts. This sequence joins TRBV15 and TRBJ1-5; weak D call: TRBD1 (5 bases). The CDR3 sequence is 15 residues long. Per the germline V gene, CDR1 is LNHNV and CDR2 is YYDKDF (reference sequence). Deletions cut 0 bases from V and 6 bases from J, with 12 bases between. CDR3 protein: CATSRDREVGQPQHF. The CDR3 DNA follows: TGTGCCACCAGCAGAGACAGGGAGGTTGGTCAGCCCCAGCATTTT.

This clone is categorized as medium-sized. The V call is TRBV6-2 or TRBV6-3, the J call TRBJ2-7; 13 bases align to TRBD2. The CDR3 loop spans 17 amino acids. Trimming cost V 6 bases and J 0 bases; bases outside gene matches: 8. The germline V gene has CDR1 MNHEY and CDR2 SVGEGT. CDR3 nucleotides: TGTGCCAGCAGCACAAAGGGACTAGCGGGGCCCTCCTACGAGCAGTACTTC. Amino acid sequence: CASSTKGLAGPSYEQYF.

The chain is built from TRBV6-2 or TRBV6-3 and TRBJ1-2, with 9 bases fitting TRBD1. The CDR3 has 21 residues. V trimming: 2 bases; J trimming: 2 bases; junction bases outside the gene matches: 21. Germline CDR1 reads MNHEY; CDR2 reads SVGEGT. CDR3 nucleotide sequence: TGTGCCAGCAGTTACCATCCCAGCGGGGGGTCCACCGGGACAGGGAACTATGGCTACACCTTC. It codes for CASSYHPSGGSTGTGNYGYTF.